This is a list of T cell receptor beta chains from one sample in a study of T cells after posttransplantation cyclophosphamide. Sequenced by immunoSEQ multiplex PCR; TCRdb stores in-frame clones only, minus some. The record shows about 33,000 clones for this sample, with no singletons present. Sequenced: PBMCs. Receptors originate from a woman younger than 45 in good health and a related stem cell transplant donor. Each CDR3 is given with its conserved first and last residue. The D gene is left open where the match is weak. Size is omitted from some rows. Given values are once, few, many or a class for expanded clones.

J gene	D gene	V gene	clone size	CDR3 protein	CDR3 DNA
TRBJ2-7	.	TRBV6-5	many	CASSYGRGYEQYF	TGTGCCAGCAGTTACGGCCGGGGCTACGAGCAGTACTTC
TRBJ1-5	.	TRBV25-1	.	CASSEGLGPQHF	TGTGCCAGCAGTGAAGGCCTAGGGCCCCAGCATTTT
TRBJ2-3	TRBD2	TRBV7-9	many	CASSFLAVETDTQYF	TGTGCCAGCAGCTTTCTAGCGGTGGAAACAGATACGCAGTATTTT
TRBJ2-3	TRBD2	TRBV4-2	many	CASSRSVVTSGADTQYF	TGTGCCAGCAGCCGATCAGTGGTAACTAGCGGGGCAGATACGCAGTATTTT
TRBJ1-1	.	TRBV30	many	CAWSATGNTEAFF	TGTGCCTGGAGTGCCACGGGGAACACTGAAGCTTTCTTT
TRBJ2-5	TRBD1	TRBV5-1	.	CASSGGQGVETQYF	TGCGCCAGCAGCGGGGGACAGGGGGTCGAGACCCAGTACTTC
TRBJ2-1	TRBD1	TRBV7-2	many	CASSQLGQGMDEQFF	TGTGCCAGCAGCCAGCTCGGACAGGGAATGGATGAGCAGTTCTTC
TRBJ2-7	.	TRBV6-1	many	CASSDSGVSYEQYF	TGTGCCAGCAGTGATTCGGGGGTTTCCTACGAGCAGTACTTC
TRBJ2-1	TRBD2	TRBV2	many	CASSALAGGFNEQFF	TGTGCCAGCAGTGCGCTAGCGGGGGGGTTCAATGAGCAGTTCTTC
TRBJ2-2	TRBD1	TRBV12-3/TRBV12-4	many	CASSPRQGFTGELFF	TGTGCCAGCAGTCCTCGACAGGGTTTCACCGGGGAGCTGTTTTTT
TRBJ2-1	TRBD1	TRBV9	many	CASSVRDSYNEQFF	TGTGCCAGCAGCGTTAGGGACAGCTACAATGAGCAGTTCTTC
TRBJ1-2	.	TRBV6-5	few	CASSQGHMKGYTF	TGTGCCAGCAGTCAGGGACATATGAAAGGCTACACCTTC
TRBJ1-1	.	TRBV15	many	CATSRDYWGQEGEAFF	TGTGCCACCAGCAGAGATTATTGGGGCCAGGAGGGTGAAGCTTTCTTT
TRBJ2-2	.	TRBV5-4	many	CASRWTVGTGELFF	TGTGCCAGCAGATGGACAGTGGGGACCGGGGAGCTGTTTTTT
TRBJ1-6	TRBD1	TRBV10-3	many	CAISPGQGDSPLHF	TGTGCCATCAGCCCGGGACAGGGCGACTCACCCCTCCACTTT
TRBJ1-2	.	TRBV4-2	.	CASSKAHGEANYGYTF	TGTGCCAGCAGCAAGGCGCACGGGGAAGCTAACTATGGCTACACCTTC
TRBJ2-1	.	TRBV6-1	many	CASSEGRQVSYNEQFF	TGTGCCAGCAGTGAAGGTCGTCAGGTTTCCTACAATGAGCAGTTCTTC
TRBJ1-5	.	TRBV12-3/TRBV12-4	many	CASRGGAGQPQHF	TGTGCCAGCAGGGGGGGGGCCGGGCAGCCCCAGCATTTT
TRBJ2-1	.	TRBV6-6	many	CASRPLRASYNEQFF	TGTGCCAGCAGACCCCTTAGGGCTTCCTACAATGAGCAGTTCTTC
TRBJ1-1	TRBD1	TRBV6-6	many	CASSYAGQTTEAFF	TGTGCCAGCAGTTACGCGGGACAGACCACTGAAGCTTTCTTT
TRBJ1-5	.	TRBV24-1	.	CATSDSTLQGQRLNQPQHF	TGTGCCACCAGTGATTCCACATTGCAAGGACAGCGCCTTAATCAGCCCCAGCATTTT
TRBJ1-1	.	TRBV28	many	CASSFFAREAFF	TGTGCCAGCAGTTTTTTTGCGCGTGAAGCTTTCTTT
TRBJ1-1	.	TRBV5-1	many	CASSLGISNTEAFF	TGCGCCAGCAGCTTAGGCATTTCGAACACTGAAGCTTTCTTT
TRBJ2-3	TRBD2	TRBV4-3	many	CASSPLHSGVTDTQYF	TGCGCCAGCAGCCCTCTACACAGCGGGGTCACAGATACGCAGTATTTT
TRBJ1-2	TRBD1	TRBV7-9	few	CASSTRDRGQSDGYTF	TGTGCCAGCAGCACTCGGGACAGGGGGCAATCGGATGGCTACACCTTC
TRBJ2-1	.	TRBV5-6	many	CASSTGGGPSYNEQFF	TGTGCCAGCAGCACAGGAGGCGGCCCCTCCTACAATGAGCAGTTCTTC
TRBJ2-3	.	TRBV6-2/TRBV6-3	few	CASRDLAPGGDTQYF	TGTGCCAGCAGAGATCTAGCTCCAGGGGGGGATACGCAGTATTTT
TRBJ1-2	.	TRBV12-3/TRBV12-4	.	CASSLRQEGFSGYTF	TGTGCCAGCAGTTTGAGACAGGAGGGCTTTTCTGGCTACACCTTC
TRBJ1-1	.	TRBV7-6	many	CASSLDQNTEAFF	TGTGCCAGCAGCTTAGATCAGAACACTGAAGCTTTCTTT
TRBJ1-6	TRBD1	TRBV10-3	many	CAISGTGNSPLHF	TGTGCCATCAGTGGGACAGGTAATTCACCCCTCCACTTT
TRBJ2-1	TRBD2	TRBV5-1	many	CASSLVASGGSEQFF	TGCGCCAGCAGCTTGGTGGCTAGCGGGGGGTCCGAGCAGTTCTTC
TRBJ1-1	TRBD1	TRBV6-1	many	CASSQGGTEAFF	TGTGCCAGCAGCCAGGGGGGCACTGAAGCTTTCTTT
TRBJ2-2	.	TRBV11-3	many	CASSPRRTGELFF	TGTGCCAGCAGCCCCAGGAGAACCGGGGAGCTGTTTTTT
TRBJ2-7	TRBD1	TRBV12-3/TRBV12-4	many	CASSLGQGEPYF	TGTGCCAGCAGTTTAGGACAGGGCGAACCGTACTTC
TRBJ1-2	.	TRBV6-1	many	CASSQGPSHPLGYTF	TGTGCCAGCAGTCAGGGCCCTTCTCACCCTCTTGGCTACACCTTC
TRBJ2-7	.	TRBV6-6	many	CASSYSEISYEQYF	TGTGCCAGCAGTTACAGCGAGATCTCCTACGAGCAGTACTTC
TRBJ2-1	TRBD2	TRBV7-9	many	CASSRGSLAGGHNEQFF	TGTGCCAGCAGCCGTGGATCTCTAGCGGGGGGTCACAATGAGCAGTTCTTC
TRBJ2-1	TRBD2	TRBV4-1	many	CTSSQLGLADNEQFF	TGCACCAGCAGCCAACTCGGACTAGCGGACAATGAGCAGTTCTTC
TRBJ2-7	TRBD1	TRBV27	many	CASSFKGGTGGHEQYF	TGTGCCAGCAGTTTCAAGGGGGGCACAGGGGGCCACGAGCAGTACTTC
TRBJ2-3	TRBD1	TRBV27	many	CASRTGAAQYF	TGTGCCAGCAGGACAGGGGCTGCGCAGTATTTT
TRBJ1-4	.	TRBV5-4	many	CASSLRAGEKLFF	TGTGCCAGCAGCTTACGCGCAGGGGAAAAACTGTTTTTT
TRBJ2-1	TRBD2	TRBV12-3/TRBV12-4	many	CASSFGLAGGNEQFF	TGTGCCAGCAGTTTCGGACTAGCGGGTGGGAATGAGCAGTTCTTC
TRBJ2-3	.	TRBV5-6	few	CASSWRMAVRTDTQYF	TGTGCCAGCAGCTGGCGGATGGCGGTGCGCACAGATACGCAGTATTTT
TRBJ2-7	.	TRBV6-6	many	CASSFSGLHEQYF	TGTGCCAGCAGTTTCTCGGGGCTCCACGAGCAGTACTTC
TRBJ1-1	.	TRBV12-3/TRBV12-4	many	CASSLSRTEAFF	TGTGCCAGCAGTTTGTCCCGCACTGAAGCTTTCTTT
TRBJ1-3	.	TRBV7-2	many	CASSLNRASGNTIYF	TGTGCCAGCAGCTTAAACAGGGCTTCTGGAAACACCATATATTTT
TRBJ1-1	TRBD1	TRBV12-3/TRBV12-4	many	CASSTQGWAEAFF	TGTGCCAGCAGTACACAGGGGTGGGCTGAAGCTTTCTTT
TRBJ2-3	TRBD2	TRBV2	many	CASTRTSGVADTQYF	TGTGCCAGCACCAGGACTAGCGGGGTGGCAGATACGCAGTATTTT
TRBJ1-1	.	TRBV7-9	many	CASSLGWTENMNTEAFF	TGTGCCAGCAGCTTAGGCTGGACAGAAAACATGAACACTGAAGCTTTCTTT
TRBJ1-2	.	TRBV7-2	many	CASSRDKNYGYTF	TGTGCCAGCAGCCGGGACAAGAACTATGGCTACACCTTC
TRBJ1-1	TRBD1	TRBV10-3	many	CAISARDRGTEAFF	TGTGCCATCAGTGCTAGGGACAGGGGCACTGAAGCTTTCTTT
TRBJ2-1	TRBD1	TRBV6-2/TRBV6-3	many	CASTTGGRGNEQFF	TGTGCCAGCACCACAGGGGGTCGGGGGAATGAGCAGTTCTTC
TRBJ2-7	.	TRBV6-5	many	CASSRFPEQYF	TGTGCCAGCAGTAGGTTCCCCGAGCAGTACTTC